The clone carrying this T cell receptor (beta chain) was detected only a few times. The antigen is not known. The sample belongs to a study of identifying expanded T cells in peripheral blood. The study's findings and limits: Across healthy donors, higher total template counts meant significantly greater roughly 2-week count variance. Technical replicates showed around 1.2 changed clones; about 2 weeks 15 to 20; four weeks 19.

During the collection period, no donor immune events like infections were recorded. Germline assignment: CDR1 LNHDA and CDR2 SQIVND (reference sequence). The CDR3 extends over 13 amino acids. Trimming removed 4 bases from V and 4 bases from J, with 8 bases in between. This table comes from immunoSEQ multiplex PCR, and its TCRdb copy is limited to in-frame clones, with some not included. The sample consists of about 94,000 clones, roughly 86% of them appearing once. The clonotype comes from a person between 18 and 75 years old in good health. The chain is built from TRBV19 and TRBJ1-5; unclear D gene. The sample comprised blood. The CDR3 sequence: CASSTPPNQPQHF. DNA for the CDR3: TGTGCCAGTAGTACCCCCCCTAATCAGCCCCAGCATTTT.